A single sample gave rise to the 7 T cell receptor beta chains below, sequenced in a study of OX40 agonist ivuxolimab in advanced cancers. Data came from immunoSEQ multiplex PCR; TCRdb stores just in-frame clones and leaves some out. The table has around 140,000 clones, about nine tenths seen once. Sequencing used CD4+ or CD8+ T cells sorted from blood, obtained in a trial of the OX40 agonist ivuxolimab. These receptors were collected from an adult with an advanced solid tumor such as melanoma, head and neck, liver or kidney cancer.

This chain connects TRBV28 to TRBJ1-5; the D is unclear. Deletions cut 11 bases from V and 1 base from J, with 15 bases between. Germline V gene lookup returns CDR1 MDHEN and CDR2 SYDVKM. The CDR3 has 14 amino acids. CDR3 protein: CALGPGYSNQPQHF. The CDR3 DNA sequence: TGTGCCCTAGGGCCGGGTTACAGCAATCAGCCCCAGCATTTT.

The CDR3 DNA follows: TGTGCCAGCAGCCCCGGGTCGTCAAGCTCCTACGAGCAGTACTTC. Protein: CASSPGSSSSYEQYF. The chain links TRBV6-6 to TRBJ2-7; D is uncertain. There are 15 residues in the CDR3. Trimming left V 6 bases short and J 0 bases short, with 15 bases between. Germline assignment: CDR1 MNHNY and CDR2 SVGAGI (reference sequence).

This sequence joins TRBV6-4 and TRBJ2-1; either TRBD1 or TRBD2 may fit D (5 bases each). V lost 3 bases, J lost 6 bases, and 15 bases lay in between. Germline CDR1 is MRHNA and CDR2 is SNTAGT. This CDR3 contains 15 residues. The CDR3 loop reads CASSEAGTWGNEQFF. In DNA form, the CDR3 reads TGTGCCAGCAGTGAGGCAGGGACCTGGGGCAATGAGCAGTTCTTC.

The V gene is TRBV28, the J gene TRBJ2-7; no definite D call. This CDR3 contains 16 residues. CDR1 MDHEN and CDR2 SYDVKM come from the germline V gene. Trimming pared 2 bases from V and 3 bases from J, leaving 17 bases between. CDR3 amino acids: CASSLNPLLDVYEQYF. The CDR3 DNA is TGTGCCAGCAGTTTAAACCCCCTCCTAGACGTCTACGAGCAGTACTTC.

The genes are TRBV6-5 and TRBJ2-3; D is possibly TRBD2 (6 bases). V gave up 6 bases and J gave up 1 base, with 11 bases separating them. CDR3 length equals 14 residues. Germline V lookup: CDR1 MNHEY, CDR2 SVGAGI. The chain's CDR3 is CASRGTGGTDTQYF. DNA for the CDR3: TGTGCCAGCAGGGGGACGGGGGGCACAGATACGCAGTATTTT.

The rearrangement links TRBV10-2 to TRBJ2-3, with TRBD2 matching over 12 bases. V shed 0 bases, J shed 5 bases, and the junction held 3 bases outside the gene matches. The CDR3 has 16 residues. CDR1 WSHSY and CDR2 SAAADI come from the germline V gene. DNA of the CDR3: TGCGCCAGCAGTGAGTCCCGGACTAGCGGGATAGATACGCAGTATTTT. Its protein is CASSESRTSGIDTQYF.

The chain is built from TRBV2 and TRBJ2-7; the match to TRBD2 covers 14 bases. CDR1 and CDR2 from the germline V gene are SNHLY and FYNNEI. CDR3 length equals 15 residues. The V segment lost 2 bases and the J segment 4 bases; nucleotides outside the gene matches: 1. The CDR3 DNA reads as TGTGCCAGCAGTGAAAGGACTAGCGGGAGGTACGAGCAGTACTTC. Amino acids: CASSERTSGRYEQYF. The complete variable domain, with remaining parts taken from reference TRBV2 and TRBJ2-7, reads EPEVTQTPSHQVTQMGQEVILRCVPISNHLYFYWYRQILGQKVEFLVSFYNNEISEKSEIFDDQFSVERPDGSNFTLKIRSTKLEDSAMYFCASSERTSGRYEQYFGPGTRLTVT.